Included here is one TCR beta chain sequence, with context. No antigen is known for it. This sample was taken from a study of CD8+ T cells in alopecia areata. Study context: Tofacitinib therapy lasting 6 to 18 months was followed by 6 months off drug.

General study results and limits: Amid tofacitinib therapy, many expanded lesional clones stayed present in scalp and blood.

Treatment reported: oral pan-JAK inhibitor, 5-10 mg twice daily. Punch biopsies of lesional scalp, plus peripheral blood, were taken from alopecia areata patients. A FACSAria was used to sort CD4+ and CD8+ T cells. These cells came from PBMCs. The CDR3 has 15 residues. The V gene lost 0 bases and the J gene lost 3 bases, with 12 bases spanning the gap. The germline V gene has CDR1 SGHAT and CDR2 FQNNGV. Sequencing relied on a cDNA template that was reverse transcribed from extracted RNA. Profiling relied on immunoSEQ multiplex PCR, and the TCRdb table lists in-frame clones only, not all of them. The sample carries hundreds of thousands of clones, 66% recorded once.

The origin of this receptor is a human donor with alopecia areata. This chain connects TRBV11-2 to TRBJ2-7, with no clear D. The input for sequencing was CD4+ T cells sorted from blood, taken around week 44, from a patient treated with tofacitinib. CDR3 DNA sequence: TGTGCCAGCAGCTTAGACGCCAGGAACTACTACGAGCAGTACTTC. Translation: CASSLDARNYYEQYF.